This TCR beta chain was profiled in a study of blood T cell repertoires in COVID-19. On the study more broadly: Sample material is recorded as cDNA or gDNA derived from T cells, B-cell-depleted T cells, or PBMCs.

V was clipped by 3 bases and J by 6 bases; unmatched bases: 11. This CDR3 has 16 amino acids. Per the germline V gene, CDR1 is SGDLS and CDR2 is YYNGEE. Authors' analysis steps: Reference gene primer amplification in the assay estimated nucleated cell counts. The protocol was immunoSEQ multiplex PCR, while the TCRdb copy is restricted to in-frame clones and leaves out a portion. V and J calls and clone size are copied from that table; D and trimming were computed from the DNA. There are around 140,000 clones in the sample; approximately 81% occur only once, and more than 1.3% lies in the top ten. The chain uses TRBV9 and TRBJ2-1; 8 bases agree with TRBD2. Sequenced: peripheral blood. This clonotype was obtained from a man in his sixties with acute or convalescent COVID-19. The CDR3 sequence: CASSAQLAESTNEQFF. The DNA of the CDR3 is TGTGCCAGCAGCGCCCAACTAGCGGAATCCACCAATGAGCAGTTCTTC.